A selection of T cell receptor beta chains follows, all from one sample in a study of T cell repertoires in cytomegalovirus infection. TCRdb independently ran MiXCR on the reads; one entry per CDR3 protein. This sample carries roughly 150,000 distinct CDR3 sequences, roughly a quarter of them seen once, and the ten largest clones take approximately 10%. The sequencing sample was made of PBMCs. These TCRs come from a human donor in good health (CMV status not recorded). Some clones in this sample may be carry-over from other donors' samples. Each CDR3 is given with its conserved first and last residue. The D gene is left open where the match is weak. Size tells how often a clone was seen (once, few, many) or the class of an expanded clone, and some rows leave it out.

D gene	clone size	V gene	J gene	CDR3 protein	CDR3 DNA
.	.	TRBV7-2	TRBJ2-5	CASRAWGSKETQYF	TGTGCCAGCCGGGCCTGGGGTTCGAAGGAGACCCAGTACTTC
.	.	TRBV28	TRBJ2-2	CASSSATGRTNTGELFF	TGTGCCAGCAGTTCCGCGACAGGCAGGACGAACACCGGGGAGCTGTTTTTT
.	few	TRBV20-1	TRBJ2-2	CSAHPWGQLNTGELFF	TGCAGTGCCCATCCCTGGGGGCAGCTTAACACCGGGGAGCTGTTTTTT
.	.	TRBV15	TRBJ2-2	CATSTGDFINTGELFF	TGTGCCACCAGCACAGGGGACTTTATAAACACCGGGGAGCTGTTTTTT
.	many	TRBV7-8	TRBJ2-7	CASSLSSEQYF	TGTGCCAGCAGCTTATCTTCCGAGCAGTACTTC
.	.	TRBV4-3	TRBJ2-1	CASSQDRLGLTDEQFF	TGCGCCAGCAGCCAAGACAGACTAGGGCTGACAGATGAGCAGTTCTTC
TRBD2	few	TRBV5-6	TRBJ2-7	CASSGTSVYEQYF	TGTGCCAGCTCCGGGACTAGCGTATACGAGCAGTACTTC
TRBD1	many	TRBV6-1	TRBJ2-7	CATRQGGSYEQYF	TGTGCCACCCGACAGGGTGGATCCTACGAGCAGTACTTC
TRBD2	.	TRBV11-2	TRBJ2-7	CASSSAGDEQYF	TGTGCCAGCAGCTCCGCGGGGGACGAGCAGTACTTC
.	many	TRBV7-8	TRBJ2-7	CASSPGLLPEQYF	TGTGCCAGCAGCCCAGGACTACTCCCGGAGCAGTACTTC
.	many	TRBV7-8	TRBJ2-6	CASSLEGWSSGANVLTF	TGTGCCAGCAGCTTAGAAGGCTGGTCCTCTGGGGCCAACGTCCTGACTTTC
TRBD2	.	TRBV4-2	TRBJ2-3	CTSSQAPSGSENTQYF	TGTACCAGCAGCCAAGCCCCTAGCGGGAGTGAAAATACGCAGTATTTT
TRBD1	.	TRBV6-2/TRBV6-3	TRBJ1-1	CASSYVDRPDTEAFF	TGTGCCAGCAGTTACGTGGACAGGCCTGACACTGAAGCTTTCTTT
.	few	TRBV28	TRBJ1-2	CASSSSNYGYTF	TGTGCCAGCAGTAGTTCTAACTATGGCTACACCTTC
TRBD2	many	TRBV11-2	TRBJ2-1	CASSWKRGGYNEQFF	TGTGCCAGCAGCTGGAAGCGGGGGGGATACAATGAGCAGTTCTTC
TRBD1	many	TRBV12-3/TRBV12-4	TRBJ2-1	CASSIRDRGNEQFF	TGTGCCAGCAGCATCCGGGACAGGGGGAATGAGCAGTTCTTC
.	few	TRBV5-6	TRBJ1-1	CASSWRTEAFF	TGTGCCAGCAGCTGGAGAACTGAAGCTTTCTTT
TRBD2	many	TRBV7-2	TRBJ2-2	CASTRTSGVTGELFF	TGTGCCAGCACCCGGACTAGCGGGGTCACCGGGGAGCTGTTTTTT
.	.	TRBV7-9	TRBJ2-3	CASSARGGATDTQYF	TGTGCCAGCAGCGCCAGGGGAGGGGCCACAGATACGCAGTATTTT
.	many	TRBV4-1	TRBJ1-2	CASSQEGIGYGYTF	TGCGCCAGCAGCCAAGAGGGCATCGGATATGGCTACACCTTC
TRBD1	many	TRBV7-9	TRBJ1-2	CASSSDRVGYTF	TGTGCCAGCAGCTCAGACAGGGTTGGCTACACCTTC
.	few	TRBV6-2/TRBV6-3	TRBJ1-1	CASSYLPGSPSEAFF	TGTGCCAGCAGTTACCTCCCAGGAAGCCCGAGTGAAGCTTTCTTT
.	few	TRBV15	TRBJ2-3	CATSLPARSDTQYF	TGTGCCACCAGCCTCCCGGCGAGGAGCGATACGCAGTATTTT
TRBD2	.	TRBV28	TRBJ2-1	CASSTSGRAGNEQFF	TGTGCCAGCAGCACTAGCGGGAGGGCCGGCAATGAGCAGTTCTTC
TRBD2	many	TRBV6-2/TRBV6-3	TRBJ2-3	CASSRLASERDTQYF	TGTGCCAGCAGTAGACTAGCGTCCGAGAGGGATACGCAGTATTTT
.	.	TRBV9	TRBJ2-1	CASSVAEVFNEQFF	TGTGCCAGCAGCGTAGCTGAGGTTTTCAATGAGCAGTTCTTC
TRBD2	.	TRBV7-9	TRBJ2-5	CASSLVGTSRF	TGTGCCAGCAGCTTAGTTGGGACTAGTCGCTTC
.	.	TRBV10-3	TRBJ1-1	CAINGEGTANTEAFF	TGTGCCATCAATGGGGAGGGGACCGCGAACACTGAAGCTTTCTTT
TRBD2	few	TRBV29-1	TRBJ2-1	CSVETGTSGNEQFF	TGCAGCGTCGAGACCGGGACTAGCGGGAATGAGCAGTTCTTC
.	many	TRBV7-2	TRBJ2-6	CASRGPGMRGANVLTF	TGTGCCAGCAGAGGACCAGGCATGCGTGGGGCCAACGTCCTGACTTTC
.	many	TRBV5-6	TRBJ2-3	CASSPPARAITDTQYF	TGTGCCAGCAGCCCCCCAGCCAGGGCAATAACAGATACGCAGTATTTT
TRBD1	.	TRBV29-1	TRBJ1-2	CTTDRENDGYTF	TGCACGACGGACAGGGAGAACGATGGCTACACCTTC
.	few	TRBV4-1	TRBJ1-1	CASSQRKTEAFF	TGCGCCAGCAGCCAGAGAAAGACTGAAGCTTTCTTT
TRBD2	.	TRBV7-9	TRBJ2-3	CASSLTSDYTDTQYF	TGTGCCAGCAGTCTGACTAGCGACTACACAGATACGCAGTATTTT
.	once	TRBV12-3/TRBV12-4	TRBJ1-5	CASSLDGASNQPQHF	TGTGCCAGCAGTTTAGACGGGGCGAGCAATCAGCCCCAGCATTTT